These T cell receptor beta chains were read from a single sample in a study of T cell responses to AZD1222 COVID-19 vaccine. Repertoires were generated with immunoSEQ multiplex PCR, while TCRdb's copy carries only in-frame clones and drops some. The sample contains about 130,000 clones, 87% of which appear only once. The material was peripheral blood, obtained on day 0 of AZD1222 vaccination. The receptors come from an adult in good health. The CDR3 runs from the conserved cysteine through the conserved F or W. A D gene is named only where the DNA matches it firmly. Some rows mark clone size as missing; the rest say once, few, many or name a class of expanded clone.

V	J	D	length	size	CDR3	DNA
TRBV5-1	TRBJ2-1	TRBD2	16	.	CASSLAVLAGGDEQFF	TGCGCCAGCAGCTTGGCCGTACTAGCGGGAGGGGATGAGCAGTTCTTC
TRBV27	TRBJ2-2	.	16	.	CASRPDGAGNTGELFF	TGTGCCAGCCGACCGGATGGGGCGGGGAACACCGGGGAGCTGTTTTTT
TRBV6-5	TRBJ1-6	.	14	.	CATSNGGGNSPLHF	TGTGCCACAAGCAACGGGGGCGGTAATTCACCCCTCCACTTT
TRBV7-3	TRBJ2-5	TRBD2	15	.	CASSRTGTSQETQYF	TGTGCCAGCAGTAGGACCGGGACTAGTCAAGAGACCCAGTACTTC
TRBV19	TRBJ1-2	.	14	.	CASSIEEQNYGYTF	TGTGCCAGTAGTATAGAAGAACAGAACTATGGCTACACCTTC
TRBV19	TRBJ1-1	.	12	.	CASSMTGREAFF	TGTGCCAGTAGTATGACCGGACGTGAAGCTTTCTTT
TRBV15	TRBJ1-4	.	13	few	CATSRDVGEKLFF	TGTGCCACCAGCAGAGATGTGGGGGAAAAACTGTTTTTT
TRBV6-2/TRBV6-3	TRBJ2-2	.	15	.	CASSTVDTNTGELFF	TGTGCCAGCAGCACAGTGGATACGAACACCGGGGAGCTGTTTTTT
TRBV5-1	TRBJ1-2	.	17	few	CASTLGGLRVGNYGYTF	TGCGCCAGCACCCTTGGTGGTCTCAGGGTGGGTAACTATGGCTACACCTTC
TRBV29-1	TRBJ1-1	.	10	.	CRFPTTEAFF	TGCAGATTCCCGACCACTGAAGCTTTCTTT
TRBV27	TRBJ2-3	.	14	.	CASSRPQSTDTQYF	TGTGCCAGCAGTCGGCCGCAGAGCACAGATACGCAGTATTTT
TRBV6-5	TRBJ2-5	.	14	.	CASTEIQGSETQYF	TGTGCCAGCACCGAAATTCAGGGGTCCGAGACCCAGTACTTC
TRBV12-3/TRBV12-4	TRBJ2-7	.	12	.	CASMGPHYEQYF	TGTGCCAGCATGGGACCTCACTACGAGCAGTACTTC
TRBV19	TRBJ2-2	TRBD2	16	.	CASSLRLAGPTGELFF	TGTGCCAGTAGTTTAAGACTAGCGGGCCCAACTGGGGAGCTGTTTTTT
TRBV5-6	TRBJ2-7	TRBD1	17	.	CASSLNRGQSASYEQYF	TGTGCCAGCAGCTTAAACAGGGGGCAATCTGCCTCCTACGAGCAGTACTTC
TRBV19	TRBJ1-2	.	15	few	CASHLGGPPNYGYTF	TGTGCCAGCCACTTGGGGGGGCCGCCTAACTATGGCTACACCTTC
TRBV27	TRBJ2-1	TRBD2	14	.	CASRIAGGYNEQFF	TGTGCCAGCAGGATAGCGGGGGGATACAATGAGCAGTTCTTC
TRBV6-5	TRBJ2-3	TRBD2	16	.	CASSSSGTRSADTQYF	TGTGCCAGCAGTTCGTCCGGGACTAGAAGCGCAGATACGCAGTATTTT
TRBV28	TRBJ1-5	.	18	.	CASSLRFAVRVRSQPQHF	TGTGCCAGCAGTTTGAGGTTCGCCGTCAGGGTCCGCAGTCAGCCCCAGCATTTT
TRBV5-4	TRBJ2-1	.	16	.	CASSLGSGGYVSEQFF	TGTGCCAGCAGCTTAGGTAGTGGGGGTTATGTCAGTGAGCAGTTCTTC
TRBV7-3	TRBJ2-2	.	14	.	CASSSRAPTGELFF	TGTGCCAGCAGCTCACGGGCCCCCACCGGGGAGCTGTTTTTT
TRBV11-2	TRBJ2-1	.	13	.	CASRRGSYNEQFF	TGTGCCAGCAGGAGGGGCTCCTACAATGAGCAGTTCTTC
TRBV2	TRBJ1-6	.	14	.	CASREGQGLAPLHF	TGTGCCAGCAGGGAGGGCCAGGGGCTGGCACCCCTCCACTTT
TRBV2	TRBJ2-2	.	15	.	CATSASRMNTGELFF	TGTGCCACCTCGGCTAGCAGAATGAACACCGGGGAGCTGTTTTTT
TRBV5-4	TRBJ2-4	TRBD2	15	.	CALRTSGAGGNIQYF	TGTGCCTTGAGGACTAGCGGGGCCGGAGGAAACATTCAGTACTTC
TRBV28	TRBJ2-1	.	13	.	CATLSTGYNEQFF	TGTGCCACCCTTTCGACGGGGTACAATGAGCAGTTCTTC
TRBV28	TRBJ2-7	.	12	.	CASRTLSYEQYF	TGTGCCAGCAGGACACTCTCCTACGAGCAGTACTTC
TRBV4-1	TRBJ1-2	.	14	.	CASSPAALRYGYTF	TGCGCCAGCAGCCCGGCGGCACTCCGCTATGGCTACACCTTC
TRBV19	TRBJ2-5	TRBD1	15	.	CASSIWDRAQETQYF	TGTGCCAGTAGTATCTGGGACAGGGCCCAAGAGACCCAGTACTTC
TRBV27	TRBJ2-7	TRBD2	15	.	CASSESGGGSYEQYF	TGTGCCAGCAGTGAGAGCGGGGGGGGCTCCTACGAGCAGTACTTC
TRBV28	TRBJ2-7	.	11	.	CASGHRAQSYF	TGTGCCAGCGGACACAGGGCCCAGTCTTACTTC
TRBV5-1	TRBJ2-5	TRBD1	16	few	CASSLSSRTGQETQYF	TGCGCCAGCAGCTTATCGTCCAGGACAGGACAAGAGACCCAGTACTTC
TRBV3-1/TRBV3-2	TRBJ1-1	TRBD1	15	.	CASSPLGQGKIGAFF	TGTGCCAGCAGCCCACTGGGACAGGGGAAAATCGGAGCTTTCTTT